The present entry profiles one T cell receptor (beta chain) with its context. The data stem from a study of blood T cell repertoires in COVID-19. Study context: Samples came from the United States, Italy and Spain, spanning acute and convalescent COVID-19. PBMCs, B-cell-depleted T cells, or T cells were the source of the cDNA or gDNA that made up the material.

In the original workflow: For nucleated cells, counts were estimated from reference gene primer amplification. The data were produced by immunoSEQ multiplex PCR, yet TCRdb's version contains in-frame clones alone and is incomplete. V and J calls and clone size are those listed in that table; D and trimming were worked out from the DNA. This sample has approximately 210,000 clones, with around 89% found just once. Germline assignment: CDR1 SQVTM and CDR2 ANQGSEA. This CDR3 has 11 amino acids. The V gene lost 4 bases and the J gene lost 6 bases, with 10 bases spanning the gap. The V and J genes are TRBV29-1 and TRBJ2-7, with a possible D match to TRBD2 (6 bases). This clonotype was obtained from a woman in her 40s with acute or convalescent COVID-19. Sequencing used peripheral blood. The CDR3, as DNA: TGCAGCGTTGGGGTGGGGGGCGAGCAGTACGTC. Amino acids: CSVGVGGEQYV.